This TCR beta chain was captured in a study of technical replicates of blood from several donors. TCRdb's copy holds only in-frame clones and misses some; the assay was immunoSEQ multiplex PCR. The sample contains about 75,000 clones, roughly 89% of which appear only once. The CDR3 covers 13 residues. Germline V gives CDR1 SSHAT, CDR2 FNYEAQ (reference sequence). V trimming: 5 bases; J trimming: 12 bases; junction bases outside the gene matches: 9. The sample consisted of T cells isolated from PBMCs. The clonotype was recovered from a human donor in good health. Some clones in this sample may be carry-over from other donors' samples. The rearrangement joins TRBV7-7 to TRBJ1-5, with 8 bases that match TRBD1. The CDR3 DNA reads TGTGCCAGCAGCCTCAGGGGGGACAGGTACCAGCATTTT. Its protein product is CASSLRGDRYQHF.